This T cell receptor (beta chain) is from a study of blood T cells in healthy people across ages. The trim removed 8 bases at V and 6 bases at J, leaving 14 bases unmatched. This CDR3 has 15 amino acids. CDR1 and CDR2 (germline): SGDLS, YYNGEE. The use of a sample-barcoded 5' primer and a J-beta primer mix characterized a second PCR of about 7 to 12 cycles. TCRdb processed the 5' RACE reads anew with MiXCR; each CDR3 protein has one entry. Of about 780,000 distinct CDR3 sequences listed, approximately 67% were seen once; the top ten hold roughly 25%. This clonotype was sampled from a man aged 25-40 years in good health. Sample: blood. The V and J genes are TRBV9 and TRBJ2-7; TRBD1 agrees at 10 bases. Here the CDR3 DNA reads TGTGCCAGTCTGCGAGGGACAGGGGTGAGGTCCGAGCAGTACTTC. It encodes CASLRGTGVRSEQYF.